This T cell receptor beta chain was sequenced during a study of control samples from healthy donors and cancer patients. There are 14 residues in the CDR3. Germline CDR1 and CDR2: SGHNT and YENEEA. Unmatched junction bases numbered 3, after V lost 2 bases and J lost 5 bases. TCRdb keeps only in-frame clones here, not all; method: immunoSEQ multiplex PCR. The sample lists about 190,000 clones; over 80% were seen once. This receptor was taken from a man under 40 in good health. The J gene is TRBJ2-7, the V gene TRBV11-3; TRBD2 matches 10 bases. The sequencing sample was made of blood. The CDR3 is CASSLQGLANEQYF. CDR3 nucleotides: TGTGCCAGCAGCTTACAGGGACTAGCGAACGAGCAGTACTTC.